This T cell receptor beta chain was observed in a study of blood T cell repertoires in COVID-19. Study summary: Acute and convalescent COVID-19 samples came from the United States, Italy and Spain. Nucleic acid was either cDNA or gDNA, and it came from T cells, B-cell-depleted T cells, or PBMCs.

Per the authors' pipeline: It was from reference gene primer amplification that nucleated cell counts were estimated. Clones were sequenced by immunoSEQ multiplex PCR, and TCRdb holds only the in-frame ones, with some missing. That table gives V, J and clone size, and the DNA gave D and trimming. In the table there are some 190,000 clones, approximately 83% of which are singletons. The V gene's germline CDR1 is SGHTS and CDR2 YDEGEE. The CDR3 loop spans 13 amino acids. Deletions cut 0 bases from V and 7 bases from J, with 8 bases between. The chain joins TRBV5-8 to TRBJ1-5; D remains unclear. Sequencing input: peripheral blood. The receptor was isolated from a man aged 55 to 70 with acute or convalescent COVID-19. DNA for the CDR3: TGTGCCAGCAGCTTGGGCCGCGGGCAGCCCCAGCATTTT. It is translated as CASSLGRGQPQHF. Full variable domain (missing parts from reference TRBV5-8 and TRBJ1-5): EAGVTQSPTHLIKTRGQQATLRCSPISGHTSVYWYQQALGLGLQFLLWYDEGEERNRGNFPPRFSGRQFPNYSSELNVNALELEDSALYLCASSLGRGQPQHFGDGTRLSIL.